This TCR beta chain was retrieved from a study of blood T cell repertoires in COVID-19. Study background: Acute and convalescent COVID-19 specimens originated in the United States, Italy and Spain. From T cells, B-cell-depleted T cells, or PBMCs came the material, which was cDNA or gDNA.

CDR3 size: 13 residues. V lost 6 bases, J lost 5 bases, and 13 bases lay in between. The authors' processing: Reference gene primer amplification yielded estimated nucleated cell counts. Clones were read by immunoSEQ multiplex PCR, and TCRdb kept only the in-frame ones, dropping some. D and trimming come from the DNA, and the V and J calls and clone size come from that table. The sample yields a few hundred thousand clones, approximately 83% seen once. The receptor was derived from a man aged 25-40 years who had recovered from COVID-19. Source material: peripheral blood. The chain combines TRBV12-3 or TRBV12-4 with TRBJ1-1; perhaps TRBD1 as D (6 bases). Written as DNA, the CDR3 is TGTGCCAGCAGCCCAGGGGTTGGGACTGAAGCTTTCTTT. Translated, it gives CASSPGVGTEAFF.